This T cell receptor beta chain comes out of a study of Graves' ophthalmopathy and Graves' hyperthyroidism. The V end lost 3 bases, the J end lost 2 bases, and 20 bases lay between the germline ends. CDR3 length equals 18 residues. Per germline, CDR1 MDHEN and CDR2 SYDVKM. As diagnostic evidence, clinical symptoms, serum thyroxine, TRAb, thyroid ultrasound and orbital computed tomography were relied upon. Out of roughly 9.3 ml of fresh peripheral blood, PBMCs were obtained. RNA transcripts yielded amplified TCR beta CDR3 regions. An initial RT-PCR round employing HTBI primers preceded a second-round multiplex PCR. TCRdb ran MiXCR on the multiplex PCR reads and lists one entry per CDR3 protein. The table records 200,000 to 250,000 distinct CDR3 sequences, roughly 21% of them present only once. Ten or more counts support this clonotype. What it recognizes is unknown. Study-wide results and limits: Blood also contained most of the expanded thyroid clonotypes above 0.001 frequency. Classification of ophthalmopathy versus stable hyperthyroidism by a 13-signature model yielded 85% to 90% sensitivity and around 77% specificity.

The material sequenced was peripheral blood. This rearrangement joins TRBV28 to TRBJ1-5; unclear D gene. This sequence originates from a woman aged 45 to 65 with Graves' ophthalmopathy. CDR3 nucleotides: TGTGCCAGCAGTTTGTTTAGGACGGCTTCCCAACGCAATCAGCCCCAGCATTTT. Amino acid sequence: CASSLFRTASQRNQPQHF.